These 15 T cell receptor beta chains share one sample of origin, sequenced in a study of T cell changes during pregnancy in multiple sclerosis. Clones were sequenced by immunoSEQ multiplex PCR, and TCRdb holds only the in-frame ones, with some missing. The sample lists 75,000 to 95,000 clones, roughly nine tenths occurring once. This sample comprised peripheral blood, obtained in the first trimester of pregnancy. The receptors derive from a female donor with multiple sclerosis, enrolled in a pregnancy study.

The chain couples TRBV6-1 to TRBJ2-5, with 10 nucleotides matching TRBD2. The ends lost 3 bases at V and 1 base at J; junction bases unmatched: 2. CDR1 is MNHNS, CDR2 SASEGT, per germline. The CDR3 runs 15 residues. The CDR3 DNA reads as TGTGCCAGCAGTGATTGGACTAGCGGCCAAGAGACCCAGTACTTC. It translates to CASSDWTSGQETQYF.

This CDR3 reads CASSLGLAGVSSYEQYF. DNA for the CDR3: TGTGCCAGCTCACTTGGACTAGCGGGAGTGAGCTCCTACGAGCAGTACTTC. The chain uses TRBV18 and TRBJ2-7; 13 bases are a match to TRBD2. The CDR3 is 17 amino acids. Trimming at V came to 4 bases and at J to 0 bases, leaving 6 bases not matched to a gene. Germline V lookup: CDR1 KGHSH, CDR2 LQKENI.

This rearrangement joins TRBV6-5 to TRBJ2-3; 9 nucleotides match TRBD2. Germline V gene lookup returns CDR1 MNHEY and CDR2 SVGAGI. The CDR3 spans 16 residues. J lost 1 base, V lost 0 bases, and 2 bases had no gene match. CDR3: CASSYSEREGTDTQYF. The CDR3, as DNA: TGTGCCAGCAGTTACTCGGAGCGGGAGGGCACAGATACGCAGTATTTT.

In DNA, the CDR3 is TGTGCCAGTAGCTACAGGGGAGGCACTGAAGCTTTCTTT. Its protein product is CASSYRGGTEAFF. The rearrangement joins TRBV19 to TRBJ1-1; 7 positions agree with TRBD1. Germline assignment: CDR1 LNHDA and CDR2 SQIVND (reference sequence). Unmatched junction bases numbered 5, after V lost 6 bases and J lost 4 bases. This CDR3 region has 13 residues.

The count of this clone is one. The rearrangement uses TRBV18 and TRBJ2-7; tentative D call: TRBD2 (6 bases). From germline, CDR1 is KGHSH and CDR2 LQKENI. CDR3 length: 14 residues. Deletions cut 4 bases from V and 4 bases from J, with 14 bases between. CDR3 protein: CASSLSGLIYEQYF. The CDR3 DNA reads as TGTGCCAGCTCACTCAGCGGGCTCATATACGAGCAGTACTTC.

The chain's CDR3 is CASSSGNRQYF. CDR3 in DNA: TGTGCCAGCAGTTCCGGGAACAGGCAGTACTTC. The genes are TRBV6-5 and TRBJ2-7; D possibly corresponds to TRBD2 (5 bases). With 4 bases removed from V and 9 bases from J, the gap between germline ends came to 10 bases. The CDR3 is 11 amino acids. Germline V gene lookup returns CDR1 MNHEY and CDR2 SVGAGI.

This clone was recorded a few times. The chain recombines TRBV19 with TRBJ2-5, with D perhaps matching TRBD2 (5 bases). In germline, CDR1 is LNHDA, CDR2 SQIVND (reference sequence). V was shortened by 5 bases and J by 2 bases, with 9 bases between the two germline ends. The CDR3 is 13 amino acids. The CDR3 is CASSPGNQETQYF. CDR3 sequence (DNA): TGTGCCAGTAGTCCGGGGAATCAAGAGACCCAGTACTTC.

The V and J genes are TRBV7-9 and TRBJ2-1, with 7 bases matching TRBD2. Germline lookup yields CDR1 SEHNR and CDR2 FQNEAQ (reference sequence). The length of the CDR3 is 17 residues. With V trimmed by 8 bases and J by 0 bases, 13 bases remained unmatched. The chain's CDR3 is CASSGSGAFSSYNEQFF. CDR3 coding DNA: TGTGCCAGCTCTGGGAGCGGGGCTTTTAGCTCCTACAATGAGCAGTTCTTC.

The rearrangement links TRBV28 to TRBJ1-5; D remains unclear. V was trimmed by 1 base and J by 1 base, leaving 5 bases between them. CDR1 is MDHEN and CDR2 is SYDVKM in the germline V gene. This CDR3 has 14 residues. The CDR3 loop is CASSLSVSNQPQHF. The CDR3 DNA is TGTGCCAGCAGTTTATCGGTGAGCAATCAGCCCCAGCATTTT.

The rearrangement uses TRBV10-1 and TRBJ2-2; 8 bases are shared with TRBD1. This CDR3 region has 12 residues. The germline V gene has CDR1 WNHNN and CDR2 SYGVQD (reference sequence). Germline trimming cut 8 bases from V and 4 bases from J; bases unmatched to any gene: 0. The CDR3 DNA sequence: TGCGCCAGCGGGACAGGCACCGGGGAGCTGTTTTTT. Translating gives CASGTGTGELFF.

The chain uses TRBV7-2 and TRBJ2-3; the match to TRBD2 covers 12 bases. CDR1 and CDR2 from the germline V gene are SGHTA and FQGNSA. CDR3 length equals 16 residues. The V segment lost 1 base and the J segment 4 bases; nucleotides outside the gene matches: 3. The CDR3 DNA follows: TGTGCCAGCAGCTTAGGGGGACTAGCGGGTGCAGATACGCAGTATTTT. This encodes CASSLGGLAGADTQYF.

The gene calls are TRBV7-6 and TRBJ2-5, with 14 bases aligning to TRBD2. This CDR3 comprises 15 residues. The V gene end was trimmed by 6 bases and the J gene end by 5 bases; junction bases not matched to a gene: 5. The germline V gene has CDR1 SGHVS and CDR2 FNYEAQ. The CDR3 DNA sequence: TGTGCCAGCAGATCGGGACTAGCGGGAGCGGAGACCCAGTACTTC. It codes for CASRSGLAGAETQYF.

The chain couples TRBV7-9 to TRBJ1-2; 9 bases are a match to TRBD1. V lost 5 bases, J lost 2 bases, and 9 bases stayed unmatched. Germline CDR1 SEHNR, CDR2 FQNEAQ (reference sequence). The CDR3 is 16 amino acids. The CDR3 DNA reads as TGTGCCAGCAGCCAATTGGGGACAGGGCGGAACTATGGCTACACCTTC. Protein sequence: CASSQLGTGRNYGYTF.

The chain has TRBV10-2 and TRBJ2-7; a weak D match, TRBD1 (6 bases). Germline CDR1 and CDR2: WSHSY and SAAADI. V lost 5 bases to trimming and J lost 2 bases, with 13 bases between them. This CDR3 is built from 14 residues. The CDR3 here is CASSSRDNTYEQYF. The CDR3 DNA follows: TGCGCCAGCAGTTCCCGGGACAACACCTACGAGCAGTACTTC.

V and J are TRBV4-1 and TRBJ2-7; D perhaps matches TRBD2 (6 bases). Between the trimmed V and J ends, which lost 3 bases and 4 bases, there was a span of 19 bases. The CDR3 consists of 16 residues. CDR1 is MGHRA, CDR2 YSYEKL, per germline. In DNA, the CDR3 is TGCGCCAGCAGCCAGATCCCTAGCGACCCCGGATACGAGCAGTACTTC. Its protein is CASSQIPSDPGYEQYF.